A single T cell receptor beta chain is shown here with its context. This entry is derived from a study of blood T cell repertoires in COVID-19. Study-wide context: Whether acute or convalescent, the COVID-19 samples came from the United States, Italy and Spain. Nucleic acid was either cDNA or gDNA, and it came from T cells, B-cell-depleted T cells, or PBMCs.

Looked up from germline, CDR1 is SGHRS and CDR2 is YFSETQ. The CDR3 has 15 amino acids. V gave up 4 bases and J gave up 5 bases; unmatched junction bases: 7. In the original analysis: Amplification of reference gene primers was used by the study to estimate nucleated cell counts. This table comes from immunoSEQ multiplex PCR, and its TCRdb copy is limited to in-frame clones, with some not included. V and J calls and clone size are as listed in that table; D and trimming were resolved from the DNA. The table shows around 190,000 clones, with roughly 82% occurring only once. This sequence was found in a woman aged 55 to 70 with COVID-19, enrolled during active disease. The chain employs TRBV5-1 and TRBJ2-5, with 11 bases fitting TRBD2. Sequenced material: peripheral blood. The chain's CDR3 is CASSRTSGGGETQYF. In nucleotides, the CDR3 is TGCGCCAGCAGCCGTACTAGCGGGGGCGGGGAGACCCAGTACTTC.